This TCR beta chain was identified in a study of cytomegalovirus exposure and HLA in healthy donors. The primer mix had 60 Vbeta and 13 Jbeta primers. Repertoires were generated with immunoSEQ multiplex PCR, while TCRdb's copy carries only in-frame clones and drops some. The table has around 150,000 clones, around 83% seen once; the top ten hold roughly 4.3%. The CDR3 contains 17 residues. With 0 bases clipped from V and 2 bases from J, the junction kept 9 bases outside the gene matches. CDR1 is SGHRS, CDR2 YFSETQ, per germline. The sample comprised PBMCs. The rearrangement uses TRBV5-1 and TRBJ2-7, with 9 bases fitting TRBD2. This TCR was recovered from a man over 45 in good health and CMV-seropositive. The CDR3, as DNA: TGCGCCAGCAGCTTGGTCCCGGGACTAGCTATCGCCTACGAGCAGTACTTC. Residues: CASSLVPGLAIAYEQYF.